The 14 T cell receptor beta chains below were found in one sample sequenced in a study of T cell changes during pregnancy in multiple sclerosis. Assay used: immunoSEQ multiplex PCR; TCRdb lists only in-frame clones, some missing. The table lists about 69,000 clones, almost 95% of them singletons. Sequencing was performed on peripheral blood, taken in the third trimester of pregnancy. Every receptor here comes from a female donor in good health, enrolled as a control in a pregnancy study.

CDR3 amino acids: CATGLAGRYNEQFF. CDR3 nucleotide sequence: TGTGCCACCGGACTAGCGGGACGGTACAATGAGCAGTTCTTC. The chain has TRBV6-5 and TRBJ2-1; 12 positions match TRBD2. Per the germline V gene, CDR1 is MNHEY and CDR2 is SVGAGI. The CDR3 is 14 amino acids. J gave up 4 bases and V 10 bases, and 5 bases lay outside the gene matches.

The rearrangement uses TRBV30 and TRBJ2-4; no definite D call. The CDR3 runs to 11 residues. Looked up from germline, CDR1 is GTSNPN and CDR2 is SVGIG (reference sequence). Trimming cost V 3 bases and J 8 bases, with 8 bases left between them. CDR3 coding DNA: TGTGCCTGGAGGAAAGCCGACATTCAGTACTTC. Protein: CAWRKADIQYF.

CDR3 in amino acids: CASSLGYTATRDTGELFF. The DNA for the CDR3 is TGTGCCAGCAGCTTAGGATATACAGCCACCCGCGACACCGGGGAGCTGTTTTTT. The chain uses TRBV11-3 and TRBJ2-2; no firm D call. The CDR3 has 18 residues. Trimming shortened V by 1 base and J by 3 bases, and 18 bases separated the two germline ends. Germline assignment: CDR1 SGHNT and CDR2 YENEEA. Together with reference TRBV11-3 and TRBJ2-2, the CDR3 gives the full variable domain: EAGVVQSPRYKIIEKKQPVAFWCNPISGHNTLYWYLQNLGQGPELLIRYENEEAVDDSQLPKDRFSAERLKGVDSTLKIQPAELGDSAVYLCASSLGYTATRDTGELFFGEGSRLTVL.

The chain employs TRBV4-3 and TRBJ2-7; TRBD2 agrees at 13 bases. The germline V gene encodes CDR1 LGHNA and CDR2 YSLEER. The CDR3 consists of 20 residues. V trimming: 4 bases; J trimming: 7 bases; junction bases outside the gene matches: 22. The CDR3 DNA reads as TGCGCCAGCAGCCTTTCTTTTCCGGGACTAGCGGGACCCCAGCGGGGGGAGCAGTACTTC. This codes for CASSLSFPGLAGPQRGEQYF.

V and J are TRBV6-5 and TRBJ1-1; 7 positions match TRBD1. V was clipped by 4 bases and J by 9 bases; unmatched bases: 8. Germline values: CDR1 MNHEY, CDR2 SVGAGI. The CDR3 length is 13 residues. The CDR3 sequence is CASSSRNRGKAFF. The CDR3 bases are TGTGCCAGCAGTTCTCGGAACAGGGGTAAAGCTTTCTTT.

J is TRBJ2-1 and V is TRBV2; the D is unclear. The CDR3 has 12 residues. The germline V gene encodes CDR1 SNHLY and CDR2 FYNNEI. V was cut by 2 bases and J by 14 bases, with 13 bases left in between. The chain's CDR3 is CASSELTTWEFF. The CDR3 DNA is TGTGCCAGCAGTGAATTGACGACATGGGAGTTCTTC.

This rearrangement joins TRBV21-1 to TRBJ1-4. TRBV21-1 is marked as a pseudogene. The CDR3 covers 15 residues. The CDR3 region has the DNA TGTGCCAGCAGCCCCCGGCGGAGGGTAAATGAAAAACTGTTTTTT. It translates to CASSPRRRVNEKLFF.

This clone was seen a single time. This rearrangement joins TRBV19 to TRBJ1-4, with 8 bases lining up with TRBD1. The V and J ends lost 4 bases and 7 bases, in that order; junction bases with no gene match: 5. This CDR3 is 14 amino acids long. Germline values: CDR1 LNHDA, CDR2 SQIVND (reference sequence). Written as DNA, the CDR3 is TGTGCCAGTAGTACTGGACAGGGACGTGAAAAACTGTTTTTT. Its protein product is CASSTGQGREKLFF.

The chain recombines TRBV5-1 with TRBJ2-1; the D gene is possibly TRBD2 (6 bases). CDR3 length: 15 residues. V was cut by 2 bases and J by 7 bases, with 16 bases left in between. Per germline, CDR1 SGHRS and CDR2 YFSETQ. The CDR3 reads CASSLWRGPFNEQFF. As DNA, the CDR3 is TGCGCCAGCAGCTTATGGAGGGGACCCTTTAATGAGCAGTTCTTC.

Here the CDR3 reads CASSLGTGTDHEKLFF. The DNA for the CDR3 is TGTGCCAGCAGCTTGGGGACCGGGACAGATCATGAAAAACTGTTTTTT. The J gene is TRBJ1-4, the V gene TRBV5-8; 7 bases line up with TRBD1. This CDR3 comprises 16 residues. CDR1 and CDR2 from the germline V gene are SGHTS and YDEGEE. J lost 6 bases, V lost 0 bases, and 8 bases had no gene match.

This clone was seen once. The genes are TRBV5-6 and TRBJ2-5, with D unresolved. The CDR3 covers 14 residues. In germline, CDR1 is SGHDT, CDR2 YYEEEE. The V end lost 0 bases, the J end lost 2 bases, and 8 bases lay between the germline ends. The CDR3 nucleotides are TGTGCCAGCAGCTTGGTCCCACAGCAAGAGACCCAGTACTTC. It encodes CASSLVPQQETQYF.

This chain joins TRBV7-2 and TRBJ2-2; D not certain. The CDR3 consists of 14 residues. The V gene lost 1 base and the J gene lost 8 bases, with 11 bases spanning the gap. Looked up from germline, CDR1 is SGHTA and CDR2 is FQGNSA. CDR3 loop: CASSLDWQAGELFF. CDR3 nucleotide sequence: TGTGCCAGCAGCTTAGACTGGCAGGCAGGGGAGCTGTTTTTT.

In this sample, this clone turned up once. This sequence joins TRBV30 and TRBJ1-1, with TRBD1 matching over 9 bases. Trimming at V came to 3 bases and at J to 1 base, leaving 3 bases not matched to a gene. Per germline, CDR1 GTSNPN and CDR2 SVGIG (reference sequence). The CDR3 sequence is 14 residues long. As DNA, the CDR3 is TGTGCCTGGAGCGGGGGACAGGGGAACACTGAAGCTTTCTTT. This translates into CAWSGGQGNTEAFF.

The chain carries TRBV7-9 and TRBJ2-3, with 8 bases fitting TRBD2. The CDR3 runs 18 residues. The trim removed 4 bases at V and 2 bases at J, leaving 14 bases unmatched. In germline, CDR1 is SEHNR, CDR2 FQNEAQ (reference sequence). This CDR3 is CASSSFAPRGVHTDTQYF. The DNA of the CDR3 is TGTGCCAGCAGCTCGTTTGCACCGCGGGGGGTCCACACAGATACGCAGTATTTT.